This section outlines one TCR beta chain sequence together with its context. Trimming removed 7 bases at V and 5 bases at J, with 11 bases between. Germline loops: CDR1 MDHEN, CDR2 SYDVKM. This CDR3 contains 12 residues. Primers included in the PCR were 60 Vbeta and 13 Jbeta primers. TCRdb's table, derived via immunoSEQ multiplex PCR, lists solely in-frame clones and lacks some. The table has approximately 240,000 clones, about three quarters seen once. The data were taken from a study of cytomegalovirus exposure and HLA in healthy donors. The chain employs TRBV28 and TRBJ2-5; tentative D call: TRBD2 (5 bases). The clonotype was recovered from a woman aged 60-70 years in good health and CMV-seropositive. The sample taken for sequencing was PBMCs. The CDR3 DNA is TGTGCCAGCATCGGGGATGGGGAGACCCAGTACTTC. It specifies CASIGDGETQYF.